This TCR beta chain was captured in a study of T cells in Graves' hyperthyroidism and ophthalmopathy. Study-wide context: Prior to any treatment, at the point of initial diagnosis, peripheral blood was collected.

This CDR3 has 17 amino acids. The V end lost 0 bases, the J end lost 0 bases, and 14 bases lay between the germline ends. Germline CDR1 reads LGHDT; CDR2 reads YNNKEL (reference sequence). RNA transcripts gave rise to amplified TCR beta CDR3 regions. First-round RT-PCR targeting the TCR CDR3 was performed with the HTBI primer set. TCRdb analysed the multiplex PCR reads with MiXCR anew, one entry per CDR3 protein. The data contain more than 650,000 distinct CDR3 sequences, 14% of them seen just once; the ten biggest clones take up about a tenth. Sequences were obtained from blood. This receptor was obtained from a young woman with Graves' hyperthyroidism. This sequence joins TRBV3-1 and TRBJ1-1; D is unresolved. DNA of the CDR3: TGTGCCAGCAGCCAAGAGGGAGGCCCTCTTCTGAACACTGAAGCTTTCTTT. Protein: CASSQEGGPLLNTEAFF.